This entry lists 11 T cell receptor beta chains sequenced from one sample in a study of T cell responses to AZD1222 COVID-19 vaccine (dated by TCRdb to the early 2020s). The protocol used for the library was the immunoSEQ multiplex PCR assay. TCRdb re-hosts the immuneACCESS table, in-frame sequences only. Its copies lack some clones; in the studies checked, an unresolved V gene accounts for under half of them, and the cause for the rest is not known. Recorded for this sample are 150,000 to 200,000 clones; 90% to 95% of them occurred a single time. The ten largest account for around 0.66% of the sample. In the paper's terms, the time point label means: baseline before first vaccination. The sequenced sample was peripheral blood, obtained on day 0 of AZD1222 vaccination. Receptors were obtained from an adult in good health.

The CDR3, as DNA: TGTGCCAGCAGCTCCGGACATGCCTACGAGCAGTACTTC. It specifies CASSSGHAYEQYF. The chain recombines TRBV7-9 with TRBJ2-7; D is possibly TRBD1 (5 bases). Germline assignment: CDR1 SEHNR and CDR2 FQNEAQ (reference sequence). This CDR3 is 13 amino acids long. Trimming shortened V by 4 bases and J by 2 bases, and 9 bases separated the two germline ends.

This chain uses TRBV6-5 with TRBJ1-1; 8 nucleotides match TRBD1. Looked up from germline, CDR1 is MNHEY and CDR2 is SVGAGI. The CDR3 is 13 residues long. Trimming cost V 7 bases and J 4 bases; bases outside gene matches: 5. CDR3: CASMRGTGTEAFF. CDR3 DNA: TGTGCCAGCATGCGAGGGACAGGCACTGAAGCTTTCTTT.

This clone has a single count. The chain joins TRBV7-3 to TRBJ1-6, with D possibly matching TRBD1 (6 bases). Germline V gives CDR1 SGHTA, CDR2 FQGTGA. V was trimmed by 4 bases and J by 10 bases, leaving 17 bases between them. The length of the CDR3 is 15 residues. CDR3 nucleotides: TGTGCCAGCAGCTCGACCGGGGGGCTTGCATCACCCCTCCACTTT. Translating gives CASSSTGGLASPLHF.

The chain couples TRBV12-3 or TRBV12-4 to TRBJ1-2; D ambiguous. This CDR3 contains 12 residues. The ends were cut back, 8 bases at V and 5 bases at J, with 12 bases in the middle. The chain's CDR3 is CASEELVYGYTF. CDR3 nucleotide sequence: TGTGCCAGCGAGGAGTTGGTTTATGGCTACACCTTC.

The rearrangement links TRBV7-9 to TRBJ2-7; D unresolved. Between the trimmed V and J ends, which lost 1 base and 2 bases, there was a span of 12 bases. Germline values: CDR1 SEHNR, CDR2 FQNEAQ (reference sequence). The CDR3 loop spans 15 amino acids. CDR3 loop: CASSLEQTLTYEQYF. The CDR3 nucleotides are TGTGCCAGCAGCTTAGAACAGACTTTGACCTACGAGCAGTACTTC.

CDR3 bases: TGTGCCACCGGGACAGCCGGCGAGCAGTACTTC. This encodes CATGTAGEQYF. V gene TRBV19 combines with J gene TRBJ2-7, with 7 bases matching TRBD1. CDR1 is LNHDA and CDR2 is SQIVND in the germline V gene (reference sequence). V trimming: 10 bases; J trimming: 6 bases; junction bases outside the gene matches: 6. The CDR3 length is 11 residues.

The V call is TRBV28, the J call TRBJ2-2; 8 bases match TRBD1. This CDR3 has 17 amino acids. J was trimmed by 6 bases and V by 0 bases; bases with no gene match: 9. Per germline, CDR1 MDHEN and CDR2 SYDVKM. In DNA form, the CDR3 reads TGTGCCAGCAGTTTATGGACCTTAGGGACAGGACCCGGGGAGCTGTTTTTT. It translates to CASSLWTLGTGPGELFF.

The V call is TRBV19, the J call TRBJ2-1; D unresolved. In germline, CDR1 is LNHDA, CDR2 SQIVND (reference sequence). Trimming cost V 3 bases and J 5 bases, with 5 bases left between them. CDR3 length: 12 amino acids. In DNA form, the CDR3 reads TGTGCCAGTAGTATTGGGGACAATGAGCAGTTCTTC. Protein: CASSIGDNEQFF.

The chain is built from TRBV5-5 and TRBJ1-6; D remains unclear. The germline gives CDR1 SGHKS, CDR2 YYEKEE (reference sequence). CDR3 length: 16 residues. V lost 3 bases, J lost 0 bases, and 10 bases lay in between. The DNA for the CDR3 is TGTGCCAGCAGCTACCTGGGGAGCTCCTATAATTCACCCCTCCACTTT. It is translated as CASSYLGSSYNSPLHF.

Only one count was recorded for this clone. V and J are TRBV2 and TRBJ1-1; D uncertain. The CDR3 sequence is 11 residues long. The ends were cut back, 7 bases at V and 3 bases at J, with 6 bases in the middle. In germline, CDR1 is SNHLY, CDR2 FYNNEI. The CDR3 DNA is TGTGCCAGCACGGGGTACACTGAAGCTTTCTTT. This sequence encodes CASTGYTEAFF.

This rearrangement joins TRBV28 to TRBJ1-1; D not resolved. The germline V gene encodes CDR1 MDHEN and CDR2 SYDVKM. V lost 3 bases to trimming and J lost 4 bases, with 15 bases between them. This CDR3 has 15 amino acids. CDR3 nucleotides: TGTGCCAGCAGTTTCATTGGGGAAGGGTCCACTGAAGCTTTCTTT. This gives the protein CASSFIGEGSTEAFF. The entire variable domain, with the rest obtained from reference TRBV28 and TRBJ1-1, is as follows: DVKVTQSSRYLVKRTGEKVFLECVQDMDHENMFWYRQDPGLGLRLIYFSYDVKMKEKGDIPEGYSVSREKKERFSLILESASTNQTSMYLCASSFIGEGSTEAFFGQGTRLTVV.